The T cell receptor beta chain described here comes from a study of blood T cell repertoires in COVID-19. Clones were sequenced by immunoSEQ multiplex PCR, and TCRdb holds only the in-frame ones, with some missing. Here the sample spans roughly 28,000 clones, about 90% being singletons. V lost 3 bases, J lost 0 bases, and 9 bases lay in between. In germline, CDR1 is LNHDA, CDR2 SQIVND (reference sequence). CDR3 length: 14 residues. The chain employs TRBV19 and TRBJ2-7; D call uncertain. Sample: peripheral blood. The receptor was derived from a human donor in a cohort sampled during active COVID-19. The DNA of the CDR3 is TGTGCCAGTAGTATTTCACAGAGCTCCTACGAGCAGTACTTC. Its translation is CASSISQSSYEQYF.